This T cell receptor beta chain stems from a study of cytotoxic CD8 clonotypes in ibrutinib-treated CLL. Whole-study context: Of a cohort that held around 10 relapsed/refractory and some 15 treatment-naive patients, around 18 were IGHV unmutated. Mean values per sample were around 250,000 productive templates and 75,000 to 100,000 productive rearrangements.

The CDR3 totals 15 residues. Germline loops: CDR1 LGHNA, CDR2 YSLEER. V lost 1 base and J 2 bases, leaving 12 bases between the germline ends. As concerns this clone: Antigen: not known.

Study-wide points: Samples from sustained-remission and progressing patients were taken at different times. Few clonotypes were public, and these shrank or held steady under treatment.

Assay used: immunoSEQ multiplex PCR; TCRdb lists only in-frame clones, some missing. This sample has approximately 200,000 clones, with about 72% found just once. The chain is built from TRBV4-3 and TRBJ2-7; tentative D call: TRBD1 (6 bases). Sequences were derived from PBMCs, sampled after 24 months of ibrutinib treatment. This TCR was recovered from a human donor with chronic lymphocytic leukemia. The CDR3 sequence is CASSQGTAKPYEQYF. As DNA, the CDR3 is TGCGCCAGCAGCCAAGGGACAGCGAAACCCTACGAGCAGTACTTC.